This T cell receptor (beta chain) appears in the sequencing data of a study of blood T cell repertoires in COVID-19. Method: immunoSEQ multiplex PCR; TCRdb's copy keeps in-frame clones and lacks some. The sample contains fewer than 30,000 clones, approximately 72% of which appear only once. Germline V lookup: CDR1 MRHNA, CDR2 SNTAGT. The CDR3 length is 15 residues. Trimming took 4 bases from V and 2 from J; bases not matched to a gene: 6. Sample: peripheral blood. The clonotype originates from a man in his sixties with active or convalescent COVID-19. This chain joins TRBV6-4 and TRBJ2-3; 7 nucleotides agree with TRBD2. This chain's CDR3 is CASSVGTTLTDTQYF. Here the CDR3 DNA reads TGTGCCAGCAGTGTCGGGACTACACTCACAGATACGCAGTATTTT.